These 16 T cell receptor beta chains were all obtained from the same sample, sequenced in a study of cytomegalovirus exposure and HLA in healthy donors. 60 Vbeta and 13 Jbeta primers were used in PCR. The protocol was immunoSEQ multiplex PCR, while the TCRdb copy is restricted to in-frame clones and leaves out a portion. The table lists some 170,000 clones, around 83% of them singletons. Input material: PBMCs. All receptors derive from a man between 45 and 60 years old in good health and CMV-seropositive.

J is TRBJ1-6 and V is TRBV5-8; TRBD1 aligns across 7 bases. The CDR3 contains 14 residues. The germline V gene encodes CDR1 SGHTS and CDR2 YDEGEE. Unmatched junction bases numbered 2, after V lost 1 base and J lost 7 bases. CDR3 DNA: TGTGCCAGCAGCTTGACAGGGGTCAATTCACCCCTCCACTTT. Residues: CASSLTGVNSPLHF. The entire variable domain, with the rest obtained from reference TRBV5-8 and TRBJ1-6, is as follows: EAGVTQSPTHLIKTRGQQATLRCSPISGHTSVYWYQQALGLGLQFLLWYDEGEERNRGNFPPRFSGRQFPNYSSELNVNALELEDSALYLCASSLTGVNSPLHFGNGTRLTVT.

This clone has a handful of counts. The rearrangement joins TRBV6-6 to TRBJ1-5; possible D gene TRBD1, 6 bases. The germline V gene has CDR1 MNHNY and CDR2 SVGAGI (reference sequence). The CDR3 extends over 14 amino acids. V was shortened by 0 bases and J by 7 bases, with 10 bases between the two germline ends. The CDR3 sequence: CASSYSQGYQPQHF. In DNA, the CDR3 is TGTGCCAGCAGTTACTCACAGGGATACCAGCCCCAGCATTTT.

The chain is built from TRBV19 and TRBJ2-1, with D tentatively TRBD1 (6 bases). CDR1 is LNHDA and CDR2 is SQIVND in the germline V gene (reference sequence). This CDR3 spans 15 amino acids. Trimming removed 3 bases from V and 0 bases from J, with 9 bases in between. CDR3 in amino acids: CASSIQGFSYNEQFF. CDR3 DNA sequence: TGTGCCAGTAGTATTCAGGGGTTCTCCTACAATGAGCAGTTCTTC.

As DNA, the CDR3 is TGCGCCAGCAGCCAAGTCGGCCGGGTGGCCTATGGCTACACCTTC. Its protein product is CASSQVGRVAYGYTF. The gene calls are TRBV4-3 and TRBJ1-2; D uncertain. Per germline, CDR1 LGHNA and CDR2 YSLEER. V was clipped by 1 base and J by 4 bases, with 13 bases between them. The CDR3 has 15 residues.

The chain joins TRBV19 to TRBJ1-5, with D possibly TRBD1 on 5 matching bases. Germline CDR1 is LNHDA and CDR2 is SQIVND (reference sequence). The CDR3 spans 13 residues. Trimming removed 6 bases from V and 0 bases from J, with 6 bases in between. This CDR3 reads CASRGGSNQPQHF. The CDR3 DNA reads TGTGCCAGTAGGGGGGGTAGCAATCAGCCCCAGCATTTT.

The chain couples TRBV18 to TRBJ2-7; TRBD1 is a possible D gene (6 bases). Germline V CDR1 and CDR2: KGHSH, LQKENI. V was cut by 5 bases and J by 3 bases, with 8 bases left in between. The CDR3 covers 12 residues. The CDR3 reads CASSGDNYEQYF. CDR3 DNA: TGTGCCAGCTCAGGGGACAACTACGAGCAGTACTTC.

The rearrangement uses TRBV27 and TRBJ1-1; possibly TRBD1 for D (5 bases). Trimming removed 6 bases at V and 3 bases at J, with 14 bases between. Germline V gives CDR1 MNHEY, CDR2 SMNVEV (reference sequence). The CDR3 has 14 residues. CDR3 region: CASRLPGRDTEAFF. The CDR3 nucleotides are TGTGCCAGCAGACTTCCAGGGAGGGACACTGAAGCTTTCTTT.

The CDR3 loop is CASSLGQTYQETQYF. The CDR3 region has the DNA TGTGCCAGCAGCCTCGGACAGACCTACCAAGAGACCCAGTACTTC. The chain recombines TRBV7-3 with TRBJ2-5, with D tentatively TRBD1 (6 bases). The germline V gene has CDR1 SGHTA and CDR2 FQGTGA. V lost 5 bases to trimming and J lost 0 bases, with 13 bases between them. The CDR3 is made up of 15 amino acids.

The chain is built from TRBV4-3 and TRBJ1-3, with D perhaps TRBD1 (6 bases). The CDR3 covers 17 residues. Germline V gives CDR1 LGHNA, CDR2 YSLEER. Trimming took 4 bases from V and 4 from J, leaving 20 bases between them. CDR3 residues: CASSPNYSQGKGNTIYF. CDR3 DNA: TGCGCCAGCAGCCCTAATTATTCTCAGGGGAAAGGAAACACCATATATTTT.

The chain links TRBV6-6 to TRBJ2-6; D gene unclear. V gave up 7 bases and J gave up 0 bases, with 7 bases separating them. Germline V gives CDR1 MNHNY, CDR2 SVGAGI (reference sequence). The CDR3 consists of 14 residues. The CDR3, as DNA: TGTGCCAGCACCCCACACTCTGGGGCCAACGTCCTGACTTTC. It specifies CASTPHSGANVLTF.

The chain carries TRBV5-4 and TRBJ1-1; D might be TRBD1 (6 bases). The length of the CDR3 is 15 residues. V lost 3 bases and J lost 8, with 20 bases in between. CDR1 is SGHNT and CDR2 is YYREEE in the germline V gene (reference sequence). The DNA for the CDR3 is TGTGCCAGCAGCTCCAGAGCCGGGACACCTGTAGAAGCTTTCTTT. Amino acid sequence: CASSSRAGTPVEAFF. Using reference TRBV5-4 and TRBJ1-1 for the parts outside the CDR3, the full variable domain is ETGVTQSPTHLIKTRGQQVTLRCSSQSGHNTVSWYQQALGQGPQFIFQYYREEENGRGNFPPRFSGLQFPNYSSELNVNALELDDSALYLCASSSRAGTPVEAFFGQGTRLTVV.

This chain connects TRBV5-1 to TRBJ2-3; 9 bases fit TRBD2. Germline lookup yields CDR1 SGHRS and CDR2 YFSETQ. This CDR3 is built from 16 residues. Trimming removed 4 bases from V and 0 bases from J; junction bases left unmatched: 6. In DNA form, the CDR3 reads TGCGCCAGCAGCCCCGGGACTAGCCAGAGCACAGATACGCAGTATTTT. Translating gives CASSPGTSQSTDTQYF.

V gene TRBV28 combines with J gene TRBJ1-5, with TRBD1 as a possible D gene (5 bases). The germline V and J ends were trimmed by 7 bases and 2 bases, with 18 bases remaining between them. Per the germline V gene, CDR1 is MDHEN and CDR2 is SYDVKM. The CDR3 runs to 16 residues. Here the CDR3 reads CASTRAPGEGNQPQHF. In DNA, the CDR3 is TGTGCCAGCACTCGTGCGCCGGGGGAAGGCAATCAGCCCCAGCATTTT.

About this clone: Germline and junction disagree at one end, which may indicate a read error. The genes are TRBV7-9 and TRBJ2-1; 9 bases match TRBD2. The CDR3 runs 16 residues. From germline, CDR1 is SEHNR and CDR2 FQNEAQ (reference sequence). The CDR3 region is CSSSLLPSGDYNEQFF. In DNA, the CDR3 is TGTTCCAGCAGCTTATTGCCTAGCGGGGACTACAATGAGCAGTTCTTC.

The chain carries TRBV5-1 and TRBJ1-6, with 9 nucleotides matching TRBD1. Germline-derived CDR1 and CDR2 are SGHRS and YFSETQ. The CDR3 sequence is 15 residues long. With 0 bases clipped from V and 10 bases from J, the junction kept 5 bases outside the gene matches. CDR3 sequence (DNA): TGCGCCAGCAGCTTGGGGGGACAGGGTCGCTCACCCCTCCACTTT. Its protein product is CASSLGGQGRSPLHF. The variable domain in full, completed from reference TRBV5-1 and TRBJ1-6, reads KAGVTQTPRYLIKTRGQQVTLSCSPISGHRSVSWYQQTPGQGLQFLFEYFSETQRNKGNFPGRFSGRQFSNSRSEMNVSTLELGDSALYLCASSLGGQGRSPLHFGNGTRLTVT.

The chain combines TRBV28 with TRBJ2-1, with 9 nucleotides matching TRBD2. Trimming at V came to 5 bases and at J to 6 bases, leaving 8 bases not matched to a gene. The CDR3 length is 15 residues. The germline gives CDR1 MDHEN, CDR2 SYDVKM. The CDR3 sequence: CASSLPSGRLNEQFF. In DNA form, the CDR3 reads TGTGCCAGCAGTCTTCCCAGCGGGAGGCTCAATGAGCAGTTCTTC. The full variable domain, with the rest looked up from reference TRBV28 and TRBJ2-1, is DVKVTQSSRYLVKRTGEKVFLECVQDMDHENMFWYRQDPGLGLRLIYFSYDVKMKEKGDIPEGYSVSREKKERFSLILESASTNQTSMYLCASSLPSGRLNEQFFGPGTRLTVL.